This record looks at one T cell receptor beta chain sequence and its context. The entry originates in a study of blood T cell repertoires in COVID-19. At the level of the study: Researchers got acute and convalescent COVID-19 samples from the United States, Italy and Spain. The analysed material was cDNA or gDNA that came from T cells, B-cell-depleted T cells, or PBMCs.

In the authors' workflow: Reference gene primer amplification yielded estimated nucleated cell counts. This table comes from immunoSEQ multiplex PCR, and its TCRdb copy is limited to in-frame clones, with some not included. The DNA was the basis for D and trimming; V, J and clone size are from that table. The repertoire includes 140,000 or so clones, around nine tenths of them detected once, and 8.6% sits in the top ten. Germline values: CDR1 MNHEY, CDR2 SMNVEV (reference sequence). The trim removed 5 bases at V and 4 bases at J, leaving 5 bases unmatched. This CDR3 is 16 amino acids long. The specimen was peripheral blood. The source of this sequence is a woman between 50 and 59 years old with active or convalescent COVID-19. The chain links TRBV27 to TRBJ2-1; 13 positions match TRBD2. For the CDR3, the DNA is TGTGCCAGCAGTCCCGGGACTAGCGGGATTTACAATGAGCAGTTCTTC. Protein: CASSPGTSGIYNEQFF.